These T cell receptor beta chains were read from a single sample in a study of shared clonotypes between healthy human individuals. Here immunoSEQ multiplex PCR was the method, and the copy in TCRdb shows in-frame clones only, minus some. The table includes millions of clones, approximately 93% detected once. The specimen sequenced was naive CD4+ T cells from PBMCs. Receptors were obtained from a man aged 18 to 30 in good health. Some clones in this sample may be carry-over from other donors' samples. CDR3s leave out the opening cysteine and the closing phenylalanine or tryptophan. D genes are given only for firm matches. Size is stated for part of the rows, as once, few or many counts, or as a class when the clone is expanded.

V gene	J gene	D gene	clone size	CDR3 protein
TRBV5-1	TRBJ2-7	TRBD2	.	ASSLGVSGRVYEQY
TRBV6-1	TRBJ1-2	.	.	ASSESSRTPLGG
TRBV7-2	TRBJ2-3	.	.	ASSLEITDTQY
TRBV29-1	TRBJ1-2	.	.	SVEWSRAYGYT
TRBV14	TRBJ2-7	.	.	ASSQSSPYEQY
TRBV20-1	TRBJ2-1	.	.	SLGRYNEQF
TRBV5-1	TRBJ2-1	TRBD2	.	ASSTGLAGGIAGNEQF
TRBV11-2	TRBJ2-1	.	.	ASSWDPVNEQF
TRBV11-2	TRBJ2-7	TRBD2	.	ASSLMLAGDYEQY
TRBV6-1	TRBJ2-7	TRBD2	.	ASRRTSGRYEQY
TRBV2	TRBJ2-7	.	.	ASSAAGYEQY
TRBV5-1	TRBJ2-1	.	.	ASSLEVGEQF
TRBV5-1	TRBJ1-4	.	.	ASSQTAVQGFEKLF
TRBV9	TRBJ2-5	.	.	ASSVVLAGQETQY
TRBV28	TRBJ2-3	.	.	ASSPSGEPRADTQY
TRBV5-1	TRBJ2-7	TRBD2	.	ASTLAGGNSYEQY
TRBV28	TRBJ1-2	.	.	ASSLQGSWAYGYT
TRBV7-2	TRBJ2-7	TRBD2	.	ASSLAGTSGSYEQY
TRBV10-2	TRBJ1-1	.	.	ASSVLGAENTEAF
TRBV18	TRBJ2-1	.	once	ASSPSSYLEQF
TRBV11-3	TRBJ2-6	TRBD1	.	ASSPGGTGLAGANVLT
TRBV7-8	TRBJ2-1	TRBD2	.	ASSLLAGVVNEQF
TRBV5-1	TRBJ1-5	TRBD1	.	ASSLEQGVQPQH
TRBV9	TRBJ2-3	TRBD2	.	ASSRHMTSGAATDTQY
TRBV19	TRBJ2-3	.	.	ASSMLRGVEDTQY
TRBV7-2	TRBJ1-1	.	.	ASSLRGNTEAF
TRBV5-6	TRBJ2-3	TRBD2	.	ASSFNGREGNTQY
TRBV5-1	TRBJ2-6	.	.	ASSRAANSGANVLT
TRBV2	TRBJ1-4	.	.	ASSGRWGSEKLF
TRBV28	TRBJ1-4	TRBD1	.	ASSLPGQGGEKLF
TRBV28	TRBJ1-2	TRBD1	.	ASSGGQGSYGYT
TRBV28	TRBJ2-1	.	.	ASSSPSTGDSEQF
TRBV2	TRBJ1-5	.	.	ASSDRGGNQPQH
TRBV29-1	TRBJ1-4	TRBD1	.	SVGRGQAGEKLF
TRBV7-8	TRBJ2-1	.	.	ASSLVRNEQF
TRBV28	TRBJ1-2	.	.	ASRVPGTINYGYT
TRBV7-9	TRBJ2-3	.	.	ASTTITDTQY
TRBV7-2	TRBJ1-5	.	.	ASSQISNQPQH